The source of this TCR beta chain is a study of T cell responses to AZD1222 COVID-19 vaccine. V lost 2 bases to trimming and J lost 3 bases, with 10 bases between them. Per germline, CDR1 MDHEN and CDR2 SYDVKM. The CDR3 sequence is 14 residues long. Regarding the study as a whole: Baseline seropositivity characterized only six or seven AZD1222 recipients. Most donors were white British, females outnumbered males, and clonal diversity was possibly underestimated.

Sequenced by immunoSEQ multiplex PCR; TCRdb stores in-frame clones only, minus some. The table lists some 130,000 clones, 65% to 90% of them singletons. As to this clone: Its antigen is undetermined.

The material was peripheral blood, obtained on day 0 of AZD1222 vaccination. The chain has TRBV28 and TRBJ2-5; the D gene could be TRBD1 or TRBD2 (5 bases each). This TCR came from an adult in good health. For the CDR3, the DNA is TGTGCCAGCAGTTTAATCCGGGACGAAGAGACCCAGTACTTC. This sequence encodes CASSLIRDEETQYF.